Below, one T cell receptor (beta chain) is given with its context. Germline CDR1 and CDR2: SGDLS and YYNGEE. J gave up 8 bases and V 0 bases, and 12 bases lay outside the gene matches. The CDR3 totals 16 residues. These data come from a study of blood T cell repertoires in COVID-19. The method was immunoSEQ multiplex PCR; TCRdb's version includes in-frame clones alone and lacks a portion of them. The sample has over 60,000 clones, around 90% seen once. The chain joins TRBV9 to TRBJ2-3; TRBD2 matches 7 bases. The specimen was peripheral blood. The sequence derives from a man aged 65 to 85 with acute or convalescent COVID-19. As DNA, the CDR3 is TGTGCCAGCAGCGTAGATCCCTCCACCGGGGAGGGTACGCAGTATTTT. Encoded protein: CASSVDPSTGEGTQYF.